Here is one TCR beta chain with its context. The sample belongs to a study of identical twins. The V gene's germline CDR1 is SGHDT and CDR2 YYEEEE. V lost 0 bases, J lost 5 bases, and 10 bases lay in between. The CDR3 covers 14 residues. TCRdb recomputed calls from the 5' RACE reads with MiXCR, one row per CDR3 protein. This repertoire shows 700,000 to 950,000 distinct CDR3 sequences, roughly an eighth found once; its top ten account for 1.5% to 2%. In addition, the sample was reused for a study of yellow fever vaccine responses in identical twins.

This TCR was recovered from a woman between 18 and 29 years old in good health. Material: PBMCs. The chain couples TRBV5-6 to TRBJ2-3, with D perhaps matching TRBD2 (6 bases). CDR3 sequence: CASSLVQEGDTQYF. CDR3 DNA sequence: TGTGCCAGCAGCTTGGTACAGGAGGGAGATACGCAGTATTTT. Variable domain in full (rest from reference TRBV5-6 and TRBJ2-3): DAGVTQSPTHLIKTRGQQVTLRCSPKSGHDTVSWYQQALGQGPQFIFQYYEEEERQRGNFPDRFSGHQFPNYSSELNVNALLLGDSALYLCASSLVQEGDTQYFGPGTRLTVL.